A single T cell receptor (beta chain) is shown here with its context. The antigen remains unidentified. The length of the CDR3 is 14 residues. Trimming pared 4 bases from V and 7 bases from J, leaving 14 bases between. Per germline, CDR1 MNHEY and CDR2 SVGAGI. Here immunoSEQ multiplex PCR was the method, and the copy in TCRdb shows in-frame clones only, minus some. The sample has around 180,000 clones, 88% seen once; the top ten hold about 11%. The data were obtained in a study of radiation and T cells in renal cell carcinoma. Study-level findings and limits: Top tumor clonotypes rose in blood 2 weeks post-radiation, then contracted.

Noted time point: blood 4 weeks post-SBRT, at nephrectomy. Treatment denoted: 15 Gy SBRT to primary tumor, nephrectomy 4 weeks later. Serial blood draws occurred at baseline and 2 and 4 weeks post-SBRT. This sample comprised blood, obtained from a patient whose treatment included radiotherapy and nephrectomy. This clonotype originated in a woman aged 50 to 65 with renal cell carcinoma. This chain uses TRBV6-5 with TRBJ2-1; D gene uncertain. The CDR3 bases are TGTGCCAGCAGTTCTCGGGCCCTTTGGAATGAGCAGTTCTTC. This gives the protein CASSSRALWNEQFF.